The 27 T cell receptor beta chains below were found in one sample sequenced in a study of early T cells in non-severe SARS-CoV-2 infection. TCRdb fed the 5' RACE reads into MiXCR, producing one record per CDR3 protein. Among under 80,000 distinct CDR3 sequences listed, roughly 12% were seen once. The sample consisted of whole blood. These receptors came from an adult who was a healthcare worker with PCR-confirmed SARS-CoV-2 infection or an uninfected control (not recorded which).

This clonotype was found many times. J is TRBJ2-7 and V is TRBV10-3, with unresolved D. The CDR3 loop spans 15 amino acids. CDR1 and CDR2 (germline): ENHRY, SYGVKD. V shed 4 bases and J shed 1 base, with 14 bases lying between them. This CDR3 reads CAISGVRRGSYEQYF. The CDR3 nucleotides read TGTGCCATCAGTGGAGTTAGGCGAGGATCCTACGAGCAGTACTTC.

The rearrangement joins TRBV6-5 to TRBJ2-2; D is unclear. V was clipped by 4 bases and J by 5 bases, with 5 bases between them. Germline loops: CDR1 MNHEY, CDR2 SVGAGI. The CDR3 has 12 residues. CDR3 amino acids: CASSSKTGELFF. DNA of the CDR3: TGTGCCAGCAGTTCAAAGACCGGGGAGCTGTTTTTT.

This clonotype showed up many times. This rearrangement joins TRBV11-3 to TRBJ2-4, with TRBD1 identical over 7 bases. Germline trimming cut 5 bases from V and 0 bases from J; bases unmatched to any gene: 10. Per the germline V gene, CDR1 is SGHNT and CDR2 is YENEEA. CDR3 length: 17 amino acids. The CDR3 DNA reads as TGTGCCAGCAGCCAACTGAGGGACAGCCTAGCCAAAAACATTCAGTACTTC. Its translation: CASSQLRDSLAKNIQYF.

The sample holds many counts of this clonotype. The chain uses TRBV12-3 or TRBV12-4 and TRBJ2-7; a weak D match, TRBD2 (6 bases). The CDR3 has 12 residues. Trimming took off 5 bases at V and 9 bases at J, with 14 bases between the two ends. CDR3 residues: CASSPGTRGQYF. The CDR3 DNA is TGTGCCAGCAGTCCTGGGACTCGGGGGCAGTACTTC.

This chain connects TRBV3-1 to TRBJ2-1; TRBD2 aligns across 13 bases. The CDR3 runs to 19 residues. Losses at the gene ends were 1 base for V and 4 bases for J; bases not matched to a gene: 10. Germline lookup yields CDR1 LGHDT and CDR2 YNNKEL (reference sequence). CDR3 DNA sequence: TGTGCCAGCAGCCAAGGGGGGTCGACTAGCGGGAGGCGGTACAATGAGCAGTTCTTC. It is translated as CASSQGGSTSGRRYNEQFF.

The chain uses TRBV6-5 and TRBJ1-2; no definite D call. Trimming cost V 0 bases and J 7 bases, with 9 bases left between them. Germline V gives CDR1 MNHEY, CDR2 SVGAGI. The CDR3 runs to 13 residues. The chain's CDR3 is CASSYSGSVGYTF. CDR3 coding DNA: TGTGCCAGCAGTTACTCCGGGTCCGTTGGCTACACCTTC.

This rearrangement joins TRBV18 to TRBJ2-5; D uncertain. Germline loops: CDR1 KGHSH, CDR2 LQKENI. The CDR3 extends over 14 amino acids. The V and J ends lost 6 bases and 2 bases respectively, with 13 bases between them. The DNA of the CDR3 is TGTGCCAGCTCCCCCCAAGGCCCTCAAGAGACCCAGTACTTC. Its protein product is CASSPQGPQETQYF.

This clonotype was seen many times. This chain connects TRBV5-1 to TRBJ1-1, with 7 nucleotides matching TRBD1. V was pared by 4 bases and J by 1 base, with 1 base of the junction left unmatched. There are 13 residues in the CDR3. CDR1 is SGHRS and CDR2 is YFSETQ in the germline V gene. CDR3 region: CASSTGANTEAFF. As DNA, the CDR3 is TGCGCCAGCAGCACAGGGGCGAACACTGAAGCTTTCTTT.

The chain has TRBV20-1 and TRBJ2-5; TRBD2 might be the D (5 bases). V was trimmed by 3 bases and J by 2 bases, leaving 10 bases between them. Germline V lookup: CDR1 DFQATT, CDR2 SNEGSKA (reference sequence). CDR3 size: 13 residues. In nucleotides, the CDR3 is TGCAGTGCTAGGGAGGATGCACAAGAGACCCAGTACTTC. Its protein is CSAREDAQETQYF.

In its sample, this clonotype was seen a few times. The chain recombines TRBV3-1 with TRBJ1-2, with D uncertain. Germline CDR1 is LGHDT and CDR2 is YNNKEL (reference sequence). The CDR3 runs to 12 residues. The V and J ends lost 2 bases and 4 bases respectively, with 5 bases between them. The CDR3 is CASSQTVYGYTF. The CDR3 DNA reads as TGTGCCAGCAGCCAAACTGTCTATGGCTACACCTTC.

This clonotype was picked up many times. The chain links TRBV11-3 to TRBJ2-5; 11 bases are shared with TRBD2. CDR1 is SGHNT, CDR2 YENEEA, per germline. The CDR3 extends over 19 amino acids. V trimming: 3 bases; J trimming: 2 bases; junction bases outside the gene matches: 14. The CDR3 protein is CASSLAPRLAGKSQETQYF. Written as DNA, the CDR3 is TGTGCCAGCAGCTTGGCTCCGAGACTAGCGGGGAAATCTCAAGAGACCCAGTACTTC.

In this sample, this clonotype turned up many times. The chain uses TRBV20-1 and TRBJ2-5; weak D call: TRBD2 (5 bases). CDR3 length: 15 amino acids. The V gene lost 2 bases and the J gene lost 5 bases, with 18 bases spanning the gap. Germline CDR1 is DFQATT and CDR2 is SNEGSKA (reference sequence). The CDR3 DNA sequence: TGCAGTGCTAGAAAAGGGTGGGAGAGGCTCGAGACCCAGTACTTC. Its protein product is CSARKGWERLETQYF.

This clonotype came up many times. The rearrangement joins TRBV20-1 to TRBJ1-2, with D hard to call. Germline V gene data show CDR1 as DFQATT and CDR2 as SNEGSKA (reference sequence). V lost 3 bases and J 6 bases, leaving 17 bases between the germline ends. This CDR3 has 14 amino acids. CDR3 nucleotides: TGCAGTGCTAGTCAGACCGGTGGGAAGGATGGCTACACCTTC. Translated: CSASQTGGKDGYTF.

This clonotype was recorded a few times. The V call is TRBV24-1, the J call TRBJ2-3; 8 bases fit TRBD2. This CDR3 is built from 14 residues. Germline V gene sequence: CDR1 KGHDR, CDR2 SFDVKD. The junction had 7 bases not matched to a gene; V was cut back by 4 bases and J by 8 bases. The chain's CDR3 is CATSETSGSPTQYF. In DNA, the CDR3 is TGTGCCACCAGTGAGACCAGCGGGAGCCCTACGCAGTATTTT.

The chain is built from TRBV19 and TRBJ1-5, with D maybe TRBD1 (6 bases). V was shortened by 3 bases and J by 5 bases, with 14 bases between the two germline ends. Per the germline V gene, CDR1 is LNHDA and CDR2 is SQIVND (reference sequence). CDR3 length: 15 residues. DNA of the CDR3: TGTGCCAGTAGTATCCGCCAGGGGACATATCAGCCCCAGCATTTT. Its protein product is CASSIRQGTYQPQHF.

There are a few counts of this clonotype. The chain has TRBV9 and TRBJ2-5, with 13 bases lining up with TRBD2. Trimming cost V 3 bases and J 1 base; bases outside gene matches: 3. Germline assignment: CDR1 SGDLS and CDR2 YYNGEE. This CDR3 has 16 amino acids. The CDR3 loop is CASSAGTSGIQETQYF. DNA for the CDR3: TGTGCCAGCAGCGCGGGGACTAGCGGGATCCAAGAGACCCAGTACTTC.

This clonotype was counted between two and nine times. The rearrangement links TRBV24-1 to TRBJ1-2; TRBD1 is a possible D gene (5 bases). The CDR3 covers 14 residues. V was shortened by 5 bases and J by 5 bases, with 14 bases between the two germline ends. Germline CDR1 and CDR2: KGHDR and SFDVKD. The CDR3 sequence is CATSAPEEGYGYTF. The DNA for the CDR3 is TGTGCCACCAGTGCCCCGGAGGAGGGGTATGGCTACACCTTC.

This clonotype was seen ten or more times. The V call is TRBV7-2, the J call TRBJ2-3; D remains unclear. From germline, CDR1 is SGHTA and CDR2 FQGNSA. The V end was cut by 8 bases, the J end by 3 bases, with 12 bases between. The CDR3 extends over 13 amino acids. CDR3 DNA: TGTGCCAGCGGGCCTCAGGCTACAGATACGCAGTATTTT. This gives the protein CASGPQATDTQYF.

This clonotype came up a few times. CDR3 sequence (DNA): TGTGCCACCAGTGAAGGAGATACGCAGTATTTT. Amino acid sequence: CATSEGDTQYF. The V gene is TRBV24-1, the J gene TRBJ2-3; no reliable D call. The CDR3 is 11 residues long. Trimming took 4 bases from V and 5 from J, leaving 3 bases between them. Germline loops: CDR1 KGHDR, CDR2 SFDVKD.

This clonotype has at least ten counts. V gene TRBV18 combines with J gene TRBJ2-3, with D perhaps TRBD1 or TRBD2 (5 bases each). Germline V gene data show CDR1 as KGHSH and CDR2 as LQKENI. The germline V and J ends were trimmed by 4 bases and 0 bases, with 14 bases remaining between them. CDR3 length: 16 residues. The chain's CDR3 is CASSRIGTASTDTQYF. The CDR3 coding sequence is TGTGCCAGCTCACGGATTGGGACGGCGAGCACAGATACGCAGTATTTT.

This chain uses TRBV11-2 with TRBJ2-1, with no clear D. V gave up 3 bases and J gave up 6 bases, with 9 bases separating them. The CDR3 totals 13 residues. Germline V gene data show CDR1 as SGHAT and CDR2 as FQNNGV. This CDR3 reads CASSFGPFNEQFF. Written as DNA, the CDR3 is TGTGCCAGCAGCTTCGGTCCCTTCAATGAGCAGTTCTTC. The full variable domain, with the rest looked up from reference TRBV11-2 and TRBJ2-1, is EAGVAQSPRYKIIEKRQSVAFWCNPISGHATLYWYQQILGQGPKLLIQFQNNGVVDDSQLPKDRFSAERLKGVDSTLKIQPAKLEDSAVYLCASSFGPFNEQFFGPGTRLTVL.

Many counts were recorded for this clonotype. V gene TRBV7-2 combines with J gene TRBJ2-1, with TRBD2 identical over 10 bases. V trimming: 3 bases; J trimming: 13 bases; junction bases outside the gene matches: 12. Germline CDR1 is SGHTA and CDR2 is FQGNSA. The CDR3 runs to 15 residues. The CDR3 loop reads CASSLRGSSGRGQFF. CDR3 nucleotides: TGTGCCAGCAGCTTGAGGGGCTCTAGCGGGAGAGGACAGTTCTTC.

This clonotype occurred a few times. The chain has TRBV29-1 and TRBJ2-1; D is unresolved. This CDR3 has 11 amino acids. V was cut by 4 bases and J by 6 bases, with 7 bases left in between. The germline CDR1 and CDR2 sequences are SQVTM and ANQGSEA. The CDR3 region has the DNA TGCAGCGTTGGCGTGTGCAATGAGCAGTTCTTC. Protein product: CSVGVCNEQFF.

The sample holds a few counts of this clonotype. The CDR3 nucleotides read TGTGCCAGCAGTGAAAACCAAGCTAACTATGGCTACACCTTC. Translating it yields CASSENQANYGYTF. The V and J genes are TRBV25-1 and TRBJ1-2; D gene unclear. This CDR3 region has 14 residues. The germline V gene has CDR1 MGHDK and CDR2 SYGVNS. V lost 2 bases and J lost 0, with 7 bases in between.

There are a few counts of this clonotype. The chain links TRBV11-2 to TRBJ2-3; unclear D gene. V was shortened by 1 base and J by 6 bases, with 5 bases between the two germline ends. The CDR3 loop spans 12 amino acids. CDR1 and CDR2 (germline): SGHAT, FQNNGV. The CDR3, as DNA: TGTGCCAGCAGCTTAGCGATCGATACGCAGTATTTT. Amino acids: CASSLAIDTQYF.

In this sample, this clonotype turned up many times. The chain is built from TRBV11-2 and TRBJ2-3; a possible D gene is TRBD2 (6 bases). Germline V gene lookup returns CDR1 SGHAT and CDR2 FQNNGV. The CDR3 loop spans 13 amino acids. V shed 4 bases and J shed 5 bases, with 10 bases lying between them. DNA of the CDR3: TGTGCCAGCAGCTCGACGGGAGTAGATACGCAGTATTTT. As protein: CASSSTGVDTQYF. Combining the CDR3 with reference TRBV11-2 and TRBJ2-3 gives the whole variable domain EAGVAQSPRYKIIEKRQSVAFWCNPISGHATLYWYQQILGQGPKLLIQFQNNGVVDDSQLPKDRFSAERLKGVDSTLKIQPAKLEDSAVYLCASSSTGVDTQYFGPGTRLTVL.

This clonotype has just a few counts. This chain uses TRBV7-9 with TRBJ2-7, with D perhaps TRBD1 or TRBD2 (6 bases each). This CDR3 has 13 residues. CDR1 SEHNR and CDR2 FQNEAQ come from the germline V gene (reference sequence). V gave up 5 bases and J gave up 6 bases, with 14 bases separating them. The CDR3 DNA follows: TGTGCCAGCAGCCCCGGGGGCGGGGTCGAGCAGTACTTC. Translated, it gives CASSPGGGVEQYF.